Listed below are T cell receptor beta chains from one sample, sequenced in a study of CD8 T cells in Susac syndrome. TCRdb called the immunoSEQ multiplex PCR reads again in MiXCR, with one record for every CDR3 protein. The table has tens of thousands of distinct CDR3 sequences, 90% to 95% seen once. The sequenced sample consisted of CD8+ T cells from PBMCs. These receptors were collected from a human donor with multiple sclerosis. Both conserved end residues are part of each CDR3. D genes are given only for firm matches. Clone size is given for some rows only: seen once, a few or many times, or a class if the clone is expanded.

TRBJ2-1	TRBV7-6	.	.	CASSSRVGAGYNEQFF	TGTGCCAGCAGCTCCAGAGTGGGCGCTGGGTACAATGAGCAGTTCTTC
TRBJ1-5	TRBV19	TRBD1	.	CASSTRDRAGQPQHF	TGTGCCAGTAGTACCCGGGACAGGGCAGGACAGCCCCAGCATTTT
TRBJ2-5	TRBV5-6	TRBD2	.	CASSLQAGGPETQYF	TGTGCCAGCAGCTTGCAAGCGGGGGGGCCGGAGACCCAGTACTTC
TRBJ1-2	TRBV5-6	.	.	CASSTDWGSGYTF	TGTGCCAGCAGCACTGACTGGGGGTCTGGCTACACCTTC
TRBJ1-4	TRBV20-1	.	.	CSARALLGASNEKLFF	TGCAGTGCTAGGGCTCTTCTCGGGGCAAGTAATGAAAAACTGTTTTTT
TRBJ2-7	TRBV6-2/TRBV6-3	TRBD2	.	CASSYPGGGLDEQYF	TGTGCCAGCAGTTATCCCGGGGGGGGGCTCGACGAGCAGTACTTC
TRBJ1-1	TRBV6-5	.	.	CASSYGAENTEAFF	TGTGCCAGCAGTTACGGGGCAGAGAACACTGAAGCTTTCTTT
TRBJ1-3	TRBV4-1	.	.	CASSQGVSSGNTIYF	TGCGCCAGCAGCCAAGGGGTCAGCTCGGGAAACACCATATATTTT
TRBJ1-2	TRBV29-1	.	.	CSVDGADYGYTF	TGCAGCGTTGACGGGGCCGACTATGGCTACACCTTC
TRBJ2-1	TRBV19	TRBD2	.	CASSMFAGGPEQFF	TGTGCCAGTAGTATGTTTGCGGGAGGGCCTGAGCAGTTCTTC
TRBJ2-2	TRBV7-9	TRBD1	.	CASSPPDRGNTGELFF	TGTGCCAGCAGCCCCCCGGACAGGGGGAACACCGGGGAGCTGTTTTTT
TRBJ2-2	TRBV5-6	TRBD2	.	CASSLELAGNTGELFF	TGTGCCAGCAGCTTGGAACTAGCGGGGAACACCGGGGAGCTGTTTTTT
TRBJ1-5	TRBV6-1	.	.	CASSVSGGNQPQHF	TGTGCCAGCAGTGTTTCGGGCGGCAATCAGCCCCAGCATTTT
TRBJ2-1	TRBV24-1	.	.	CATSDSDDEQFF	TGTGCCACCAGTGACTCGGACGATGAGCAGTTCTTC
TRBJ2-1	TRBV27	.	.	CASSLYLSDEQFF	TGTGCCAGCAGTTTGTATCTTTCCGATGAGCAGTTCTTC
TRBJ2-7	TRBV4-1	.	.	CASSQDFYEQYF	TGCGCCAGCAGCCAAGATTTCTACGAGCAGTACTTC
TRBJ2-3	TRBV12-3/TRBV12-4	TRBD2	.	CASSLTGGRERDTQYF	TGTGCCAGCAGCCTCACTGGGGGGAGGGAGAGAGATACGCAGTATTTT
TRBJ1-6	TRBV9	TRBD1	once	CASSETGGAGNSPLHF	TGTGCCAGCAGCGAGACAGGGGGCGCGGGTAATTCACCCCTCCACTTT
TRBJ2-2	TRBV7-3	.	.	CASSILGGNGELFF	TGTGCCAGCAGCATCCTAGGTGGTAACGGGGAGCTGTTTTTT
TRBJ1-1	TRBV5-1	.	.	CASSPAGNAEAFF	TGCGCCAGCAGCCCAGCAGGGAACGCTGAAGCTTTCTTT
TRBJ1-5	TRBV4-3	.	.	CASSLSRDQPQHF	TGCGCCAGCAGCCTTAGCCGGGACCAGCCCCAGCATTTT
TRBJ2-2	TRBV28	.	.	CASRLIQGGTGELFF	TGTGCCAGCAGACTAATACAGGGTGGCACCGGGGAGCTGTTTTTT
TRBJ2-7	TRBV10-3	TRBD1	.	CAISESGTAPYEQYF	TGTGCCATCAGTGAGTCCGGGACAGCTCCCTACGAGCAGTACTTC
TRBJ1-1	TRBV18	.	.	CASSPPIPGMNTEAFF	TGTGCCAGCTCACCACCGATCCCAGGTATGAACACTGAAGCTTTCTTT
TRBJ1-6	TRBV5-1	.	once	CASSLDGGSSYNSPLHF	TGCGCCAGCAGCTTGGACGGGGGCAGCTCCTATAATTCACCCCTCCACTTT
TRBJ1-6	TRBV12-3/TRBV12-4	.	.	CASREPGYNSPLHF	TGTGCCAGCAGGGAACCAGGATATAATTCACCCCTCCACTTT
TRBJ1-1	TRBV6-5	.	few	CASSYSAVNTEAFF	TGTGCCAGCAGTTACTCGGCGGTGAACACTGAAGCTTTCTTT
TRBJ1-2	TRBV29-1	TRBD1	.	CSVEDRDRGYGYTF	TGCAGCGTTGAAGACCGGGACAGGGGCTATGGCTACACCTTC
TRBJ2-7	TRBV30	.	.	CAWSVLSYEQYF	TGTGCCTGGAGTGTACTTTCCTACGAGCAGTACTTC
TRBJ2-1	TRBV7-6	.	.	CASSPSRVLNEQFF	TGTGCCAGCAGCCCGTCCCGGGTCTTAAATGAGCAGTTCTTC
TRBJ2-5	TRBV12-3/TRBV12-4	TRBD1	.	CASSSPDRDRAETQYF	TGTGCCAGCAGTTCCCCGGACCGTGACAGGGCCGAGACCCAGTACTTC
TRBJ2-7	TRBV11-2	.	.	CASSLYRTSYEQYF	TGTGCCAGCAGCCTATATCGGACGTCCTACGAGCAGTACTTC
TRBJ1-5	TRBV19	.	.	CASSRRGNQPQHF	TGTGCCAGTAGTCGCCGGGGGAATCAGCCCCAGCATTTT
TRBJ1-2	TRBV9	.	.	CASSVDGAGPDPQYGYTF	TGTGCCAGCAGCGTAGATGGGGCAGGGCCCGACCCACAGTATGGCTACACCTTC
TRBJ1-2	TRBV7-9	.	medium-sized	CASSLGGDYGYTF	TGTGCCAGCAGCTTAGGGGGTGACTATGGCTACACCTTC
TRBJ2-2	TRBV29-1	.	.	CSVERRPEANTGELFF	TGCAGCGTTGAAAGAAGGCCGGAAGCGAACACCGGGGAGCTGTTTTTT
TRBJ2-2	TRBV3-1	TRBD1	.	CASSQDRTGGNTGELFF	TGTGCCAGCAGCCAGGACCGAACAGGGGGAAACACCGGGGAGCTGTTTTTT
TRBJ2-1	TRBV29-1	.	.	CSVMTEYNEQFF	TGCAGCGTTATGACCGAGTACAATGAGCAGTTCTTC
TRBJ2-7	TRBV24-1	.	.	CATSDPPYEQYF	TGTGCCACCAGTGACCCACCCTACGAGCAGTACTTC
TRBJ1-5	TRBV27	.	.	CASSLSWGFQPQHF	TGTGCCAGCAGTTTATCCTGGGGATTTCAGCCCCAGCATTTT
TRBJ1-2	TRBV5-1	.	.	CASSFTGGLGDYGYTF	TGCGCCAGCAGCTTCACGGGAGGGCTGGGGGACTATGGCTACACCTTC
TRBJ1-5	TRBV5-6	.	.	CASSLAGDGQPQHF	TGTGCCAGCAGCTTGGCAGGGGACGGTCAGCCCCAGCATTTT
TRBJ1-1	TRBV12-3/TRBV12-4	.	.	CASSFMGITEAFF	TGTGCCAGCAGTTTTATGGGAATCACTGAAGCTTTCTTT
TRBJ1-3	TRBV27	.	.	CASSFPLGTSGNTIYF	TGTGCCAGCAGTTTTCCCCTGGGGACCTCTGGAAACACCATATATTTT
TRBJ1-3	TRBV12-3/TRBV12-4	.	once	CASSSSIWGSGNTIYF	TGTGCCAGCAGTTCCTCCATCTGGGGCTCTGGAAACACCATATATTTT
TRBJ2-5	TRBV2	.	.	CASSESLAKTQYF	TGTGCCAGCAGTGAGTCGTTAGCGAAGACCCAGTACTTC
TRBJ2-5	TRBV6-2/TRBV6-3	TRBD2	.	CASSYFAGGQETQYF	TGTGCCAGCAGTTACTTTGCGGGGGGGCAAGAGACCCAGTACTTC
TRBJ2-5	TRBV27	TRBD2	.	CASSSNPSGGETQYF	TGTGCCAGCAGTTCTAACCCTAGCGGAGGGGAGACCCAGTACTTC
TRBJ2-2	TRBV20-1	TRBD2	once	CSARDQASGNTGELFF	TGCAGTGCTAGAGATCAGGCTAGCGGTAACACCGGGGAGCTGTTTTTT
TRBJ2-1	TRBV2	.	.	CARNRTAKNEQFF	TGTGCCAGGAATCGGACAGCGAAGAATGAGCAGTTCTTC
TRBJ2-2	TRBV13	TRBD1	.	CASSFSRTGLLTGELFF	TGTGCCAGCAGCTTCTCCCGGACAGGGTTGTTAACCGGGGAGCTGTTTTTT
TRBJ1-1	TRBV14	.	.	CASSDSPDYTEAFF	TGTGCCAGCAGCGACTCCCCGGATTACACTGAAGCTTTCTTT
TRBJ2-3	TRBV10-2	TRBD2	.	CASSAGGSNSTDTQYF	TGCGCCAGCAGTGCTGGCGGGAGTAATAGCACAGATACGCAGTATTTT
TRBJ2-2	TRBV9	.	few	CASSVGGDGTGELFF	TGTGCCAGCAGCGTAGGTGGGGACGGGACCGGGGAGCTGTTTTTT
TRBJ2-7	TRBV5-6	.	.	CASSWPDTDLLDEQYF	TGTGCCAGCAGCTGGCCTGACACGGACTTGTTGGACGAGCAGTACTTC
TRBJ1-2	TRBV27	TRBD1	.	CASSPQGNLNYGYTF	TGTGCCAGCAGTCCACAGGGGAACCTTAACTATGGCTACACCTTC
TRBJ1-1	TRBV12-3/TRBV12-4	.	.	CASTTNTEAFF	TGTGCCAGCACCACGAACACTGAAGCTTTCTTT